These 31 T cell receptor beta chains were sequenced from one sample in a study of cytomegalovirus exposure and HLA in healthy donors. Primers: 60 Vbeta forward and 13 Jbeta reverse. The assay was immunoSEQ multiplex PCR, and TCRdb's table has in-frame clones only and misses some. The sample carries under 200,000 clones, 70% to 80% recorded once. Sequencing was performed on PBMCs. The source is a female donor in good health and CMV-seronegative.

The chain uses TRBV19 and TRBJ2-1; TRBD2 matches 10 bases. V lost 5 bases, J lost 12 bases, and 10 bases stayed unmatched. Germline CDR1 and CDR2: LNHDA and SQIVND (reference sequence). This CDR3 contains 14 residues. The CDR3 spells CASSPQGEREGQFF. Written as DNA, the CDR3 is TGTGCCAGTAGTCCCCAGGGGGAGCGGGAGGGGCAGTTCTTC. The full variable domain, its missing parts supplied by reference TRBV19 and TRBJ2-1, is DGGITQSPKYLFRKEGQNVTLSCEQNLNHDAMYWYRQDPGQGLRLIYYSQIVNDFQKGDIAEGYSVSREKKESFPLTVTSAQKNPTAFYLCASSPQGEREGQFFGPGTRLTVL.

The chain carries TRBV28 and TRBJ1-3; tentative D call: TRBD1 (6 bases). V was clipped by 10 bases and J by 0 bases, with 19 bases between them. Germline V gene lookup returns CDR1 MDHEN and CDR2 SYDVKM. The CDR3 runs 16 residues. CDR3 in amino acids: CATQSPGEPSGNTIYF. Written as DNA, the CDR3 is TGTGCCACCCAATCTCCAGGGGAACCCTCTGGAAACACCATATATTTT.

This chain uses TRBV27 with TRBJ2-1; 10 bases are a match to TRBD2. Germline loops: CDR1 MNHEY, CDR2 SMNVEV (reference sequence). The CDR3 loop spans 13 amino acids. Trimming removed 10 bases from V and 9 bases from J; junction bases left unmatched: 9. The CDR3: CATRLAGDSEQFF. The DNA of the CDR3 is TGTGCCACCCGACTAGCGGGCGACTCTGAGCAGTTCTTC.

The chain carries TRBV7-6 and TRBJ2-3; 7 bases match TRBD2. The CDR3 sequence is 17 residues long. V dropped 5 bases and J dropped 0; count of bases not matched to a gene: 11. Germline V gene data show CDR1 as SGHVS and CDR2 as FNYEAQ. The DNA of the CDR3 is TGTGCCAGCAGCATAGGCTCTAGCGGTTCTAGCACAGATACGCAGTATTTT. This codes for CASSIGSSGSSTDTQYF.

This chain links TRBV4-3 with TRBJ2-4; D gene ambiguous. CDR1 is LGHNA and CDR2 is YSLEER in the germline V gene. The V and J ends lost 0 bases and 7 bases respectively, with 10 bases between them. CDR3 length equals 14 residues. The CDR3 reads CASSQDPLRNIQYF. DNA for the CDR3: TGCGCCAGCAGCCAAGATCCTTTGCGTAACATTCAGTACTTC.

This chain connects TRBV5-8 to TRBJ1-2; D remains unclear. Germline CDR1 is SGHTS and CDR2 is YDEGEE. Trimming removed 0 bases from V and 0 bases from J, with 6 bases in between. The CDR3 extends over 14 amino acids. DNA of the CDR3: TGTGCCAGCAGCTTGGGGCGGCCTAACTATGGCTACACCTTC. Amino acids: CASSLGRPNYGYTF.

The rearrangement uses TRBV10-3 and TRBJ1-5; a weak D match, TRBD1 (6 bases). Germline lookup yields CDR1 ENHRY and CDR2 SYGVKD. The ends were cut back, 0 bases at V and 6 bases at J, with 9 bases in the middle. This CDR3 is built from 14 residues. The CDR3 loop is CAISESGAGQPQHF. The CDR3 nucleotides are TGTGCCATCAGTGAGTCGGGGGCGGGTCAGCCCCAGCATTTT.

This chain uses TRBV5-6 with TRBJ2-7; D is possibly TRBD1 (6 bases). CDR1 SGHDT and CDR2 YYEEEE come from the germline V gene. V lost 3 bases to trimming and J lost 0 bases, with 13 bases between them. CDR3 length: 15 amino acids. DNA for the CDR3: TGTGCCAGCAGCTCCAGGGGCCTCAGCTCCTACGAGCAGTACTTC. Translating it yields CASSSRGLSSYEQYF.

The CDR3 DNA is TGTGCCAGCAGCTCGCGGCAGGGCTCAAGGGAGACCCAGTACTTC. Amino acid sequence: CASSSRQGSRETQYF. V and J are TRBV7-9 and TRBJ2-5; D may be TRBD1 (5 bases). Trimming pared 4 bases from V and 5 bases from J, leaving 17 bases between. CDR1 is SEHNR, CDR2 FQNEAQ, per germline (reference sequence). CDR3 length: 15 residues.

J is TRBJ2-6 and V is TRBV28; no clear D gene. This CDR3 is built from 15 residues. Germline loops: CDR1 MDHEN, CDR2 SYDVKM. V lost 5 bases and J 4 bases, leaving 12 bases between the germline ends. Written as DNA, the CDR3 is TGTGCCAGCAGTCTCCCCTTGACAGGGGCCAACGTCCTGACTTTC. It is translated as CASSLPLTGANVLTF.

J is TRBJ2-1 and V is TRBV28, with D maybe TRBD2 (6 bases). Trimming removed 3 bases at V and 12 bases at J, with 15 bases between. Germline lookup yields CDR1 MDHEN and CDR2 SYDVKM. The CDR3 is 13 amino acids. For the CDR3, the DNA is TGTGCCAGCAGTTTTGGGGGAGCGGGTCGGCAGTTCTTC. This sequence encodes CASSFGGAGRQFF.

The chain links TRBV7-2 to TRBJ1-1; possible D gene TRBD1, 6 bases. This CDR3 is built from 12 residues. Looked up from germline, CDR1 is SGHTA and CDR2 is FQGNSA. Trimming removed 1 base at V and 10 bases at J, with 10 bases between. The CDR3 reads CASSLDGQRAFF. CDR3 sequence (DNA): TGTGCCAGCAGCTTAGATGGACAGAGAGCTTTCTTT.

This chain links TRBV29-1 with TRBJ2-7; 11 bases line up with TRBD2. This CDR3 region has 12 residues. In germline, CDR1 is SQVTM, CDR2 ANQGSEA. V was clipped by 5 bases and J by 7 bases; unmatched bases: 4. The CDR3 protein is CSVTSGSREQYF. The CDR3, as DNA: TGCAGCGTTACTAGCGGGAGTCGAGAGCAGTACTTC.

The gene calls are TRBV7-2 and TRBJ2-3; D not certain. The V and J ends lost 1 base and 3 bases respectively, with 11 bases between them. From germline, CDR1 is SGHTA and CDR2 FQGNSA. The CDR3 has 15 residues. This CDR3 is CASSLGPSRTDTQYF. In nucleotides, the CDR3 is TGTGCCAGCAGCTTAGGTCCTAGTAGAACAGATACGCAGTATTTT.

The chain recombines TRBV5-3 with TRBJ2-3, with 9 bases identical to TRBD2. TRBV5-3 is an open reading frame whose function is uncertain. The CDR3 has 16 amino acids. The J segment lost 11 bases and the V segment lost 1 base, leaving 14 bases of the junction unmatched. As DNA, the CDR3 is TGTGCCAGAAGCTTGCACGCTAGCGGGAAGGTAAATGGGCAGTATTTT. Its protein is CARSLHASGKVNGQYF.

Only a few counts were recorded for this clone. A junction end diverges from the germline sequence, so it may reflect a read error. The rearrangement uses TRBV28 and TRBJ1-2; TRBD1 is a possible D gene (5 bases). Per germline, CDR1 MDHEN and CDR2 SYDVKM. The CDR3 is 11 amino acids. The CDR3 spells CALGDSLSHTF. The CDR3 region has the DNA TGCGCCCTCGGGGACTCCTTAAGTCACACCTTC.

The gene calls are TRBV19 and TRBJ1-5; TRBD1 might be the D (5 bases). Germline values: CDR1 LNHDA, CDR2 SQIVND (reference sequence). The CDR3 extends over 17 amino acids. V shed 0 bases and J shed 3 bases, with 15 bases lying between them. As DNA, the CDR3 is TGTGCCAGTAGTATAGAAACGGGACTCATGGTCAATCAGCCCCAGCATTTT. Translation: CASSIETGLMVNQPQHF.

This chain uses TRBV9 with TRBJ2-5, with a tentative D call TRBD2 (6 bases). The better agreement between TRBJ2-7 and the DNA end casts doubt on the J call. This CDR3 has 14 amino acids. The V gene's germline CDR1 is SGDLS and CDR2 YYNGEE. CDR3 amino acids: CASSPGGDSYEQYF. CDR3 coding DNA: TGTGCCAGCAGCCCCGGCGGGGACTCCTACGAGCAGTACTTC.

The chain uses TRBV10-3 and TRBJ2-3; 9 bases line up with TRBD2. J was trimmed by 3 bases and V by 0 bases; bases with no gene match: 7. Germline V lookup: CDR1 ENHRY, CDR2 SYGVKD. This CDR3 spans 17 amino acids. CDR3 amino acids: CAISESSASGTTDTQYF. The CDR3 DNA follows: TGTGCCATCAGTGAGTCTTCCGCTAGCGGGACTACAGATACGCAGTATTTT.

The chain combines TRBV13 with TRBJ1-1; TRBD1 aligns across 7 bases. The ends lost 2 bases at V and 4 bases at J; junction bases unmatched: 4. CDR1 is PRHDT, CDR2 FYEKMQ, per germline (reference sequence). The length of the CDR3 is 14 residues. As DNA, the CDR3 is TGTGCCAGCAGCTTAATGTCAGGGGGCACTGAAGCTTTCTTT. This sequence encodes CASSLMSGGTEAFF.

The CDR3 region has the DNA TGTGCCAGCAGCTTGAGGGGGTCCGCCGCTGAAGCTTTCTTT. Amino acids: CASSLRGSAAEAFF. The rearrangement joins TRBV5-5 to TRBJ1-1, with a weak D call TRBD1 (6 bases). V was trimmed by 1 base and J by 6 bases, leaving 13 bases between them. Germline CDR1 SGHKS, CDR2 YYEKEE (reference sequence). The CDR3 is 14 amino acids.

J is TRBJ1-2 and V is TRBV5-1, with D perhaps matching TRBD1 (6 bases). The CDR3 covers 13 residues. V was pared by 0 bases and J by 3 bases, with 6 bases between. Germline V CDR1 and CDR2: SGHRS, YFSETQ. The CDR3 reads CASSLGQDYGYTF. DNA for the CDR3: TGCGCCAGCAGCTTGGGACAGGACTATGGCTACACCTTC.

The chain uses TRBV13 and TRBJ2-2; D is ambiguous. Looked up from germline, CDR1 is PRHDT and CDR2 is FYEKMQ (reference sequence). Trimming removed 0 bases from V and 6 bases from J, with 5 bases in between. The CDR3 extends over 13 amino acids. CDR3 sequence: CASSLGLAGELFF. The DNA for the CDR3 is TGTGCCAGCAGCTTAGGACTTGCCGGGGAGCTGTTTTTT. The full variable domain, completed using reference TRBV13 and TRBJ2-2, is AAGVIQSPRHLIKEKRETATLKCYPIPRHDTVYWYQQGPGQDPQFLISFYEKMQSDKGSIPDRFSAQQFSDYHSELNMSSLELGDSALYFCASSLGLAGELFFGEGSRLTVL.

The chain couples TRBV30 to TRBJ1-5; D gene unclear. Germline CDR1 and CDR2: GTSNPN and SVGIG (reference sequence). V lost 1 base, J lost 0 bases, and 4 bases lay in between. This CDR3 comprises 13 residues. In DNA form, the CDR3 reads TGTGCCTGGAGTGACTTTAGCAATCAGCCCCAGCATTTT. This codes for CAWSDFSNQPQHF.

In this sample, this clone turned up once. The chain uses TRBV10-1 and TRBJ2-7, with 7 bases aligning to TRBD1. This CDR3 is 14 amino acids long. Germline CDR1 and CDR2: WNHNN and SYGVQD (reference sequence). V shed 7 bases, J shed 3 bases, and the junction held 9 bases outside the gene matches. The CDR3 DNA reads as TGCGCCAGCACCAGAGCAGGGGGATACTACGAGCAGTACTTC. Protein sequence: CASTRAGGYYEQYF.

V and J are TRBV5-4 and TRBJ2-4; 10 bases fit TRBD1. CDR1 is SGHNT and CDR2 is YYREEE in the germline V gene (reference sequence). V was pared by 3 bases and J by 7 bases, with 10 bases of the junction left unmatched. The CDR3 has 16 amino acids. CDR3 nucleotide sequence: TGTGCCAGCAGCTCCTCGACAGGGGGCATTTCGAACATTCAGTACTTC. Residues: CASSSSTGGISNIQYF. Complete variable domain (other parts from reference TRBV5-4 and TRBJ2-4): ETGVTQSPTHLIKTRGQQVTLRCSSQSGHNTVSWYQQALGQGPQFIFQYYREEENGRGNFPPRFSGLQFPNYSSELNVNALELDDSALYLCASSSSTGGISNIQYFGAGTRLSVL.

V gene TRBV5-4 combines with J gene TRBJ1-4, with 7 nucleotides matching TRBD1. Germline V CDR1 and CDR2: SGHNT, YYREEE (reference sequence). CDR3 size: 16 residues. The V and J ends lost 3 bases and 2 bases, in that order; junction bases with no gene match: 7. DNA for the CDR3: TGTGCCAGCAGCTCTCGACAGGGTGGTACTAATGAAAAACTGTTTTTT. It specifies CASSSRQGGTNEKLFF.

The chain has TRBV28 and TRBJ2-7; maybe TRBD1 (5 bases). The CDR3 length is 12 residues. Germline V gene sequence: CDR1 MDHEN, CDR2 SYDVKM. Between the trimmed V and J ends, which lost 8 bases and 5 bases, there was a span of 13 bases. The CDR3 coding sequence is TGTGCCAGCCTAAGGGGAAAGGACGAGCAGTACTTC. This sequence encodes CASLRGKDEQYF. The full variable domain, completed using reference TRBV28 and TRBJ2-7, is DVKVTQSSRYLVKRTGEKVFLECVQDMDHENMFWYRQDPGLGLRLIYFSYDVKMKEKGDIPEGYSVSREKKERFSLILESASTNQTSMYLCASLRGKDEQYFGPGTRLTVT.

The CDR3 region has the DNA TGCAGCGGCGCAGGACAGGTCTTTAACTATGGCTACACCTTC. Translating gives CSGAGQVFNYGYTF. The chain employs TRBV29-1 and TRBJ1-2; 7 bases fit TRBD1. The CDR3 covers 14 residues. Germline values: CDR1 SQVTM, CDR2 ANQGSEA. V lost 7 bases and J lost 1; bases outside the gene matches: 9.

V usage is TRBV19 and J usage is TRBJ1-2; D remains unclear. V shed 5 bases and J shed 5 bases, with 9 bases lying between them. The CDR3 covers 12 residues. Per germline, CDR1 LNHDA and CDR2 SQIVND (reference sequence). The CDR3 here is CASSWTEYGYTF. CDR3 in DNA: TGTGCCAGTAGTTGGACTGAATATGGCTACACCTTC.

The chain joins TRBV7-9 to TRBJ2-3, with 11 bases matching TRBD2. There are 16 residues in the CDR3. V lost 5 bases and J lost 2; bases outside the gene matches: 6. Per the germline V gene, CDR1 is SEHNR and CDR2 is FQNEAQ (reference sequence). The CDR3 protein is CASSPALAGVTDTQYF. CDR3 nucleotides: TGTGCCAGCAGCCCAGCACTAGCGGGGGTCACAGATACGCAGTATTTT.